Detailed here is one TCR beta chain. Its antigen remains unknown. This sample is part of a study of cytomegalovirus exposure and HLA in healthy donors. Study-level points and caveats: The productive fraction for most TCR beta V segments was about 87% or about 30% in an earlier analysis. HLA alleles showed associations with 16,951 TCR beta sequences in a later analysis, at a 0.05 false discovery rate. The authors confirmed in vitro that a few CMV-associated chains were specific for CMV antigens.

Germline values: CDR1 GTSNPN, CDR2 SVGIG (reference sequence). V lost 4 bases and J 2 bases, leaving 11 bases between the germline ends. The CDR3 contains 13 residues. This PCR relied on a set of 60 Vbeta primers and 13 Jbeta primers. Here immunoSEQ multiplex PCR was the method, and the copy in TCRdb shows in-frame clones only, minus some. The table has roughly 15,000 clones, 55% to 75% seen once; the top ten hold approximately 17%. Input material: PBMCs. The sequence came from a woman aged 45-60 years in good health and CMV-seropositive. The genes are TRBV30 and TRBJ1-1; D is unresolved. CDR3 protein: CAWIWRANTEAFF. The CDR3 region has the DNA TGTGCCTGGATTTGGAGGGCTAACACTGAAGCTTTCTTT.